This is a list of T cell receptor beta chains from one sample in a study of blood T cell repertoires in COVID-19. Produced via immunoSEQ multiplex PCR; TCRdb's table is partial and in-frame only. The top ten hold about 4.5% of the sample, which has over 350,000 clones, about 89% seen once. Sequenced input: peripheral blood. These receptors were collected from a woman under 40 with acute or convalescent COVID-19. CDR3s include the opening cysteine and the closing phenylalanine or tryptophan. A D gene is named only where the DNA matches it firmly.

v_call: TRBV2; d_call: -; cdr3_length: 13; j_call: TRBJ2-5; cdr3_aa: CASRGPTLETQYF; cdr3_nt: TGTGCCAGCAGGGGGCCCACCTTGGAGACCCAGTACTTC
v_call: TRBV9; d_call: -; cdr3_length: 14; j_call: TRBJ1-6; cdr3_aa: CASSPQSYNSPLHF; cdr3_nt: TGTGCCAGCAGCCCCCAGTCCTATAATTCACCCCTCCACTTT
v_call: TRBV28; d_call: -; cdr3_length: 12; j_call: TRBJ2-3; cdr3_aa: CASSEGPDTQYF; cdr3_nt: TGTGCCAGCTCAGAGGGTCCAGATACGCAGTATTTT
v_call: TRBV7-9; d_call: TRBD2; cdr3_length: 16; j_call: TRBJ2-1; cdr3_aa: CASSLSSGELINEQFF; cdr3_nt: TGTGCCAGCAGCTTATCTAGCGGGGAGCTCATCAATGAGCAGTTCTTC
v_call: TRBV11-2; d_call: -; cdr3_length: 15; j_call: TRBJ2-3; cdr3_aa: CASSSRVSGTDTQYF; cdr3_nt: TGTGCCAGCAGCTCGAGGGTTAGTGGCACAGATACGCAGTATTTT
v_call: TRBV19; d_call: -; cdr3_length: 19; j_call: TRBJ2-3; cdr3_aa: CASSISRKADLLYTDTQYF; cdr3_nt: TGTGCCAGTAGTATTTCCCGAAAGGCGGACTTGCTATACACAGATACGCAGTATTTT
v_call: TRBV27; d_call: -; cdr3_length: 15; j_call: TRBJ1-1; cdr3_aa: CASSLGGGFGTEAFF; cdr3_nt: TGTGCCAGCAGTTTGGGAGGGGGATTCGGGACTGAAGCTTTCTTT
v_call: TRBV30; d_call: -; cdr3_length: 13; j_call: TRBJ1-1; cdr3_aa: CAWNGGVNTEAFF; cdr3_nt: TGTGCCTGGAACGGGGGGGTGAACACTGAAGCTTTCTTT
v_call: TRBV23-1; d_call: TRBD1; cdr3_length: 18; j_call: TRBJ2-3; cdr3_aa: CASSQFRLSGQGTDTQYF; cdr3_nt: TGCGCCAGCAGTCAATTTCGGTTATCAGGACAGGGGACAGATACGCAGTATTTT
v_call: TRBV5-6; d_call: TRBD2; cdr3_length: 14; j_call: TRBJ2-3; cdr3_aa: CASSRGGGTDTQYF; cdr3_nt: TGTGCCAGCAGTCGGGGGGGCGGCACAGATACGCAGTATTTT